This TCR beta chain was captured by sequencing in a study of OX40 agonist ivuxolimab in advanced cancers. The study's findings and limits: Clones of CD4+ and CD8+ blood T cells grew by week 6 at doses of 0.1 to 3.0 mg/kg.

Details on this clone: Its specificity is unknown.

Data came from immunoSEQ multiplex PCR; TCRdb stores just in-frame clones and leaves some out. The table has over 55,000 clones, 80% to 85% seen once. This TCR was recovered from an adult with an advanced solid tumor such as melanoma, head and neck, liver or kidney cancer. Specimen: CD4+ or CD8+ T cells sorted from blood, collected in a trial of the OX40 agonist ivuxolimab.

The CDR3 DNA reads as TGTGCCAGCAGCTATACCGGGACACCCTACAATGAGCAGTTCTTC. Translated: CASSYTGTPYNEQFF. This rearrangement joins TRBV5-8 to TRBJ2-1; D may be TRBD1 (6 bases). The V and J ends lost 3 bases and 2 bases respectively, with 12 bases between them. The CDR3 length is 15 residues. CDR1 is SGHTS, CDR2 YDEGEE, per germline.